Following are 22 T cell receptor beta chains from one sample sequenced in a study of cytomegalovirus exposure and HLA in healthy donors. The PCR had 60 Vbeta and 13 Jbeta primers. Produced via immunoSEQ multiplex PCR; TCRdb's table is partial and in-frame only. The repertoire consists of 120,000 to 150,000 clones, with about 85% occurring once and the leading ten covering around 3%. Sample: PBMCs. These receptor sequences come from a female donor in good health and CMV-seronegative.

This clone has only one observation. The chain joins TRBV30 to TRBJ2-3, with D possibly being TRBD1 (6 bases). V lost 4 bases and J lost 4, with 15 bases in between. The CDR3 length is 14 residues. Germline V gives CDR1 GTSNPN, CDR2 SVGIG (reference sequence). For the CDR3, the DNA is TGTGCCTGGACCCAGGGGTCAGTCGCAGATACGCAGTATTTT. It specifies CAWTQGSVADTQYF. Variable domain in full (rest from reference TRBV30 and TRBJ2-3): SQTIHQWPATLVQPVGSPLSLECTVEGTSNPNLYWYRQAAGRGLQLLFYSVGIGQISSEVPQNLSASRPQDRQFILSSKKLLLSDSGFYLCAWTQGSVADTQYFGPGTRLTVL.

This clone has only one observation. The rearrangement links TRBV9 to TRBJ2-7; 7 bases align to TRBD1. Germline lookup yields CDR1 SGDLS and CDR2 YYNGEE. The CDR3 has 16 residues. V lost 4 bases to trimming and J lost 0 bases; unmatched junction nucleotides: 10. The CDR3 region is CASSPQTGLSSYEQYF. The CDR3 DNA follows: TGTGCCAGCAGCCCCCAGACAGGGTTGAGCTCCTACGAGCAGTACTTC. Full variable domain (rest looked up from reference TRBV9 and TRBJ2-7): DSGVTQTPKHLITATGQRVTLRCSPRSGDLSVYWYQQSLDQGLQFLIQYYNGEERAKGNILERFSAQQFPDLHSELNLSSLELGDSALYFCASSPQTGLSSYEQYFGPGTRLTVT.

The rearrangement links TRBV27 to TRBJ1-1, with D maybe TRBD1 (5 bases). Trimming removed 3 bases from V and 1 base from J, with 6 bases in between. From germline, CDR1 is MNHEY and CDR2 SMNVEV (reference sequence). The length of the CDR3 is 13 residues. The CDR3 DNA reads as TGTGCCAGCAGTTTTGGACAGAACACTGAAGCTTTCTTT. It is translated as CASSFGQNTEAFF.

The chain joins TRBV5-1 to TRBJ2-7; TRBD2 agrees at 10 bases. This CDR3 has 15 amino acids. Germline CDR1 and CDR2: SGHRS and YFSETQ. The junction had 5 bases not matched to a gene; V was cut back by 3 bases and J by 2 bases. CDR3 region: CASSSSGGIPYEQYF. For the CDR3, the DNA is TGCGCCAGCAGCTCTAGCGGGGGCATCCCCTACGAGCAGTACTTC.

This clone was recorded a few times. The chain carries TRBV2 and TRBJ2-5; tentative D call: TRBD1 (5 bases). The CDR3 runs 14 residues. V was trimmed by 4 bases and J by 2 bases, leaving 11 bases between them. Germline-derived CDR1 and CDR2 are SNHLY and FYNNEI. The CDR3 reads CASSGSAGQETQYF. CDR3 nucleotide sequence: TGTGCCAGCAGTGGCTCTGCAGGGCAAGAGACCCAGTACTTC.

The V call is TRBV5-5, the J call TRBJ2-5, with D possibly matching TRBD1 (5 bases). This CDR3 contains 13 residues. V dropped 5 bases and J dropped 4 bases, with 12 bases sitting between them. Germline V gene lookup returns CDR1 SGHKS and CDR2 YYEKEE (reference sequence). In nucleotides, the CDR3 is TGTGCCAGCAGACAGGCGGTCGGAGAGACCCAGTACTTC. This gives the protein CASRQAVGETQYF.

The chain has TRBV7-6 and TRBJ2-1, with 10 bases identical to TRBD2. The J segment lost 3 bases and the V segment lost 3 bases, leaving 5 bases of the junction unmatched. CDR3 length: 16 amino acids. Germline V gene data show CDR1 as SGHVS and CDR2 as FNYEAQ. The CDR3, as DNA: TGTGCCAGCAGCTTTAGCGGGAGGCTCATCTACAATGAGCAGTTCTTC. Protein: CASSFSGRLIYNEQFF.

The chain joins TRBV19 to TRBJ2-1; tentative D call: TRBD2 (6 bases). Trimming took 0 bases from V and 9 from J, leaving 9 bases between them. Per the germline V gene, CDR1 is LNHDA and CDR2 is SQIVND (reference sequence). The CDR3 has 13 amino acids. The CDR3 DNA is TGTGCCAGTAGTATAGATCAGGGAGGTGAGCAGTTCTTC. The encoded protein is CASSIDQGGEQFF.

V gene TRBV6-7 combines with J gene TRBJ2-2, with 7 bases fitting TRBD1. TRBV6-7 carries the ORF label, with uncertain function. The CDR3 is made up of 20 amino acids. With 4 bases clipped from V and 2 bases from J, the junction kept 19 bases outside the gene matches. The CDR3 protein is CASSSIRLSRQGVNTGELFF. The CDR3 DNA sequence: TGTGCCAGCAGTTCTATTAGACTATCCAGACAGGGTGTAAACACCGGGGAGCTGTTTTTT.

The chain employs TRBV10-3 and TRBJ1-6, with a tentative D call TRBD1 (6 bases). This CDR3 contains 18 residues. Per the germline V gene, CDR1 is ENHRY and CDR2 is SYGVKD. V shed 0 bases and J shed 5 bases, with 17 bases lying between them. CDR3 DNA sequence: TGTGCCATCAGTGAGTCTGCGGGGGGCGAAACCCATAATTCACCCCTCCACTTT. Translated, it gives CAISESAGGETHNSPLHF.

This sequence joins TRBV11-3 and TRBJ2-3; 8 bases match TRBD1. The CDR3 sequence is 15 residues long. Germline lookup yields CDR1 SGHNT and CDR2 YENEEA. The V gene end was trimmed by 6 bases and the J gene end by 4 bases; junction bases not matched to a gene: 9. CDR3 loop: CASSTGQAYADTQYF. The CDR3 DNA reads TGTGCCAGCAGTACGGGACAGGCCTACGCAGATACGCAGTATTTT.

The chain has TRBV30 and TRBJ2-4; TRBD2 agrees at 8 bases. The ends lost 0 bases at V and 7 bases at J; junction bases unmatched: 2. This CDR3 is 13 amino acids long. The germline CDR1 and CDR2 sequences are GTSNPN and SVGIG (reference sequence). CDR3 DNA: TGTGCCTGGAGTGTACGGGGGGGGAACATTCAGTACTTC. Its protein product is CAWSVRGGNIQYF.

J is TRBJ2-3 and V is TRBV7-3, with 9 positions matching TRBD1. This CDR3 has 16 amino acids. CDR1 and CDR2 (germline): SGHTA, FQGTGA. With V trimmed by 2 bases and J by 1 base, 4 bases remained unmatched. CDR3 in amino acids: CASSLVQGARTDTQYF. The CDR3 DNA reads as TGTGCCAGCAGCTTAGTACAGGGGGCTCGCACAGATACGCAGTATTTT. The full variable domain, with the rest looked up from reference TRBV7-3 and TRBJ2-3, is GAGVSQTPSNKVTEKGKYVELRCDPISGHTALYWYRQSLGQGPEFLIYFQGTGAADDSGLPNDRFFAVRPEGSVSTLKIQRTERGDSAVYLCASSLVQGARTDTQYFGPGTRLTVL.

The gene calls are TRBV7-3 and TRBJ1-1, with D unresolved. Germline V gives CDR1 SGHTA, CDR2 FQGTGA. Between the trimmed V and J ends, which lost 6 bases and 6 bases, there was a span of 17 bases. The CDR3 is 14 residues long. This chain's CDR3 is CASRRTPQASEAFF. CDR3 nucleotide sequence: TGTGCCAGCAGACGCACCCCCCAGGCTTCTGAAGCTTTCTTT.

The chain couples TRBV7-9 to TRBJ2-1; weak D call: TRBD1 (5 bases). The germline gives CDR1 SEHNR, CDR2 FQNEAQ (reference sequence). Trimming pared 10 bases from V and 2 bases from J, leaving 18 bases between. CDR3 length: 15 residues. Here the CDR3 DNA reads TGTGCCATCTCGATTGCCACAGGTACCTACAATGAGCAGTTCTTC. It specifies CAISIATGTYNEQFF.

CDR3 residues: CAWSGQGIQPQHF. CDR3 bases: TGTGCCTGGAGTGGACAGGGGATTCAGCCCCAGCATTTT. The V and J genes are TRBV30 and TRBJ1-5; 8 nucleotides align to TRBD1. V trimming: 1 base; J trimming: 6 bases; junction bases outside the gene matches: 2. Germline CDR1 reads GTSNPN; CDR2 reads SVGIG (reference sequence). The CDR3 has 13 amino acids.

This chain joins TRBV7-2 and TRBJ2-5, with TRBD1 matching 7 bases. This CDR3 region has 13 residues. After removal of 5 bases from V and 4 bases from J, the junction contained 4 bases not matched to a gene. Germline lookup yields CDR1 SGHTA and CDR2 FQGNSA. CDR3 region: CASSATGAETQYF. The CDR3 DNA reads as TGTGCCAGCAGCGCCACAGGGGCAGAGACCCAGTACTTC.

The chain combines TRBV10-1 with TRBJ2-3; D gene ambiguous. This CDR3 is built from 11 residues. From germline, CDR1 is WNHNN and CDR2 SYGVQD (reference sequence). V lost 2 bases, J lost 6 bases, and 3 bases lay in between. CDR3 sequence reads: CASSERDTQYF. The CDR3 DNA reads TGCGCCAGCAGTGAGCGGGATACGCAGTATTTT.

A few counts support this clone. This CDR3 is also generated by other DNA sequences in the sample. The chain has TRBV7-9 and TRBJ2-1, with 8 nucleotides matching TRBD2. Germline CDR1 and CDR2: SEHNR and FQNEAQ (reference sequence). Unmatched junction bases numbered 8, after V lost 6 bases and J lost 4 bases. The CDR3 extends over 15 amino acids. The CDR3 sequence: CASSPSGSSYNEQFF. Here the CDR3 DNA reads TGTGCCAGCAGTCCAAGCGGGAGCTCATACAATGAGCAGTTCTTC.

This chain connects TRBV7-8 to TRBJ2-3; tentative D call: TRBD2 (7 bases). Germline values: CDR1 SGHVS, CDR2 FQNEAQ. Between the trimmed V and J ends, which lost 2 bases and 0 bases, there was a span of 21 bases. The CDR3 is made up of 19 amino acids. For the CDR3, the DNA is TGTGCCAGCAGCTTAAAAATCCGGGGGGCACAATCTAGCACAGATACGCAGTATTTT. Protein: CASSLKIRGAQSSTDTQYF.

The genes are TRBV7-2 and TRBJ1-6; maybe TRBD1 (6 bases). The CDR3 spans 14 residues. The V end lost 7 bases, the J end lost 9 bases, and 16 bases lay between the germline ends. The V gene's germline CDR1 is SGHTA and CDR2 FQGNSA. The CDR3 protein is CASTNSRGSSPLHF. CDR3 sequence (DNA): TGTGCCAGCACCAATTCAAGGGGGAGTTCACCCCTCCACTTT.

The chain uses TRBV6-1 and TRBJ1-4; the match to TRBD1 covers 7 bases. CDR1 is MNHNS, CDR2 SASEGT, per germline. The CDR3 covers 16 residues. V shed 1 base and J 6 bases; nucleotides not matched to a gene: 8. For the CDR3, the DNA is TGTGCCAGCAGTGAAGGGGCGCAGGGGGGTTATGAAAAACTGTTTTTT. Translated, it gives CASSEGAQGGYEKLFF.